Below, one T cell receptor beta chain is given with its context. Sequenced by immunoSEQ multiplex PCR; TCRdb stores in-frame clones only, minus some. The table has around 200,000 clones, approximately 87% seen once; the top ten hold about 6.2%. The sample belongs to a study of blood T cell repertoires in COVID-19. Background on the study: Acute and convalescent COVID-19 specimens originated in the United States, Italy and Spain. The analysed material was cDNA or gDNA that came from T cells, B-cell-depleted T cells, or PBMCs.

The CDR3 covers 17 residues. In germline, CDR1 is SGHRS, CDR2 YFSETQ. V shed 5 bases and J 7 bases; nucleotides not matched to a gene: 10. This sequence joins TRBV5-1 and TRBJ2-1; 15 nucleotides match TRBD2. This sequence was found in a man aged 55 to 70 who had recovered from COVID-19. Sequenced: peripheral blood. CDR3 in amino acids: CASSSPGLAGGGNEQFF. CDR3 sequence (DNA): TGCGCCAGCAGTTCGCCGGGACTAGCGGGAGGAGGTAATGAGCAGTTCTTC.